This is a list of T cell receptor beta chains from one sample in a study of regulatory T cells in long-lasting Graves disease. TCRdb re-derived calls from the multiplex PCR reads in MiXCR, one entry per CDR3 protein. The sample includes a few hundred thousand distinct CDR3 sequences, roughly 24% of them seen just once. The specimen comprised peripheral blood mononuclear cells (PBMCs), sampled when the disease was refractory, from a patient treated with antithyroid drugs. Receptors were obtained from a woman aged 40 to 50 with Graves disease. CDR3s include the opening cysteine and the closing phenylalanine or tryptophan. A D gene is named only where the DNA matches it firmly. A clone size is listed for some rows: how often the clone was seen (once, few, many), or a class if it is expanded.

j_call | d_call | clone_size | v_call | cdr3_nt | cdr3_aa
TRBJ1-6 | - | few | TRBV20-1 | TGCAGTGCTGCCCCCAATTCACCCCTCCACTTT | CSAAPNSPLHF
TRBJ1-2 | - | many | TRBV29-1 | TGCAGCGTTATTTTAGAAAAAGGCTATGGCTACACCTTC | CSVILEKGYGYTF
TRBJ1-2 | - | many | TRBV6-1 | TGTGCCAGCAGCGGGCGAGGAGGGGATAGTGGCTATGGCTACACCTTC | CASSGRGGDSGYGYTF
TRBJ1-5 | TRBD1 | - | TRBV28 | TGTGCCAGCAGTCGCGGACAGGGTATCGGCAATCAGCCCCAGCATTTT | CASSRGQGIGNQPQHF
TRBJ1-2 | - | many | TRBV15 | TGTGCCACCAGCAGAGATTTTGGCGTGGCATATGGCTACACCTTC | CATSRDFGVAYGYTF
TRBJ1-3 | TRBD1 | - | TRBV27 | TGTGCCAGCGGGACAGGGTTGGGAAACACCATATATTTT | CASGTGLGNTIYF
TRBJ2-4 | - | many | TRBV11-2 | TGTGCCAGCAGCTCGAAGTTGGGGTTAGCTAAAAACATTCAGTACTTC | CASSSKLGLAKNIQYF
TRBJ2-7 | TRBD2 | many | TRBV10-2 | TGCGCCAGCAGTACTAGCGGGGCCTCCTACGAGCAGTACTTC | CASSTSGASYEQYF
TRBJ1-1 | - | many | TRBV11-2 | TGTGCCAGCAGCCCAGAGCCCTTAATTTTGGCTTTCTTT | CASSPEPLILAFF
TRBJ1-5 | - | many | TRBV28 | TGTGCCAGCCGCGAGGCACCAACGGGCAATCAGCCCCAGCATTTT | CASREAPTGNQPQHF
TRBJ2-5 | - | many | TRBV28 | TGTGCCAGCAGTTTAGACTATAAAGAGACCCAGTACTTC | CASSLDYKETQYF